This is a list of T cell receptor beta chains from one sample in a study of response to subunit inactivated influenza vaccine. TCRdb analysed the RT-PCR reads with MiXCR anew, one entry per CDR3 protein. Here the sample spans more than 600,000 distinct CDR3 sequences, about 18% being singletons. Material: PBMCs from blood, obtained roughly 5 days after vaccination. The receptors were gathered from a man aged 45 to 65 who received an inactivated influenza vaccine. The CDR3 runs from the conserved cysteine through the conserved F or W. The D gene is left open where the match is weak. Not every row has a clone size; where given, it reads once, few, many or a size class.

abundance	v_gene	d_gene	j_gene	CDR3aa	CDR3nt
NA	TRBV7-9	TRBD1	TRBJ2-1	CASSLGSGQGAGEQFF	TGTGCCAGCAGCTTAGGAAGCGGACAGGGGGCTGGTGAGCAGTTCTTC
NA	TRBV18	TRBD1	TRBJ2-3	CASAQGTDTQYF	TGTGCCAGCGCACAGGGGACAGATACGCAGTATTTT
NA	TRBV2	NA	TRBJ2-3	CASSAEGTYTDTQYF	TGTGCCAGCAGTGCGGAGGGGACATACACAGATACGCAGTATTTT
NA	TRBV29-1	NA	TRBJ2-3	CSVGRNLGPTDTQYF	TGCAGCGTTGGGCGGAACCTTGGGCCCACAGATACGCAGTATTTT
NA	TRBV10-3	TRBD1	TRBJ1-2	CATRDRRFNYGYTF	TGTGCCACCAGGGACAGACGTTTCAACTATGGCTACACCTTC
few	TRBV12-3/TRBV12-4	NA	TRBJ1-1	CASSLKITGEAFF	TGTGCCAGCAGTTTAAAGATTACAGGTGAGGCTTTCTTT
NA	TRBV6-1	TRBD1	TRBJ1-2	CASRNYRGQDYGYTF	TGTGCCAGCAGGAACTACAGGGGGCAGGACTATGGCTACACCTTC
NA	TRBV7-2	NA	TRBJ2-7	CASRWDTSYEQYF	TGTGCCAGCAGGTGGGACACCTCCTACGAGCAGTACTTC
NA	TRBV11-3	TRBD2	TRBJ2-2	CASSLGRLAPNTGELFF	TGTGCCAGCAGCTTAGGAAGACTAGCACCGAACACCGGGGAGCTGTTTTTT
NA	TRBV29-1	NA	TRBJ2-1	CSVEEGYLSEQFF	TGCAGCGTTGAAGAGGGTTATCTTTCCGAGCAGTTCTTC
few	TRBV4-2	NA	TRBJ1-5	CASSQPSAGGNQPQHF	TGTGCCAGCAGCCAACCTTCGGCAGGGGGCAATCAGCCCCAGCATTTT
few	TRBV7-2	NA	TRBJ2-5	CASSRAPETQYF	TGTGCCAGCAGTCGGGCACCAGAGACCCAGTACTTC
many	TRBV5-4	TRBD1	TRBJ2-3	CASRLWGQGTTDTQYF	TGTGCCAGCAGACTGTGGGGACAGGGCACCACAGATACGCAGTATTTT
NA	TRBV5-1	TRBD2	TRBJ2-7	CASSLVGIAGDYEQYF	TGCGCCAGCAGCTTGGTGGGAATAGCGGGAGACTACGAGCAGTACTTC
few	TRBV6-2/TRBV6-3	TRBD2	TRBJ2-1	CASSYGGREGLYNEQFF	TGTGCCAGCAGTTACGGCGGGCGGGAGGGCCTTTACAATGAGCAGTTCTTC
few	TRBV24-1	TRBD2	TRBJ2-3	CATGAGVATDTQYF	TGTGCCACCGGAGCGGGAGTTGCCACAGATACGCAGTATTTT
NA	TRBV12-3/TRBV12-4	TRBD2	TRBJ2-2	CASNLGGRRTGELFF	TGTGCCAGCAACCTCGGGGGGAGGCGAACCGGGGAGCTGTTTTTT
many	TRBV20-1	NA	TRBJ2-2	CSARVPAGELFF	TGCAGTGCTAGAGTACCCGCCGGGGAGCTGTTTTTT
few	TRBV10-3	TRBD1	TRBJ2-2	CAISPGQGGGELFF	TGTGCCATCAGTCCGGGACAGGGAGGCGGGGAGCTGTTTTTT
NA	TRBV7-9	NA	TRBJ2-1	CASSLAGFGSGEQFF	TGTGCCAGCAGCTTAGCGGGGTTTGGGTCCGGTGAGCAGTTCTTC